What follows describes a single T cell receptor (beta chain). The data are from a study of blood T cells in healthy people across ages. This CDR3 spans 12 amino acids. J was trimmed by 6 bases and V by 5 bases; bases with no gene match: 5. Germline CDR1 DFQATT, CDR2 SNEGSKA (reference sequence). The use of a sample-barcoded 5' primer and a J-beta primer mix characterized a second PCR of about 6 to 11 cycles. Each sample yielded at least 3 million CDR3-containing paired-end reads. TCRdb analysed the 5' RACE reads with MiXCR anew, one entry per CDR3 protein. This repertoire shows around 600,000 distinct CDR3 sequences, more than 45% found once; its top ten account for approximately 25%.

The clonotype comes from an elderly man in good health. The sequencing input was blood. V gene TRBV20-1 combines with J gene TRBJ1-2; 8 bases are a match to TRBD1. CDR3 DNA sequence: TGCAGTGCTTCACAGGGGGGAAATGGCTACACCTTC. Translated, it gives CSASQGGNGYTF.